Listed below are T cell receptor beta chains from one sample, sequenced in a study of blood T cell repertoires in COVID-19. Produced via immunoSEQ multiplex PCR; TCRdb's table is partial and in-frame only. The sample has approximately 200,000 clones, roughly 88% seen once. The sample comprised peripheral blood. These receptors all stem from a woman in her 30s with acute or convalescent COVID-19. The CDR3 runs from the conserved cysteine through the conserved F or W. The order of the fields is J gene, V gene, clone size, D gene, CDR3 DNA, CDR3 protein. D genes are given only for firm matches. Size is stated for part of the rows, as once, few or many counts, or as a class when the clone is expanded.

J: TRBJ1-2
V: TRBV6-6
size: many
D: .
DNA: TGTGCCAGCAGTTACGGAGCTATTGACTATGGCTACACCTTC
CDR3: CASSYGAIDYGYTF

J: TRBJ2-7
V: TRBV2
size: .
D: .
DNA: TGTGCCAGCAGTGAAGCGACTAGTAACGCCTACGAGCAGTACTTC
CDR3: CASSEATSNAYEQYF

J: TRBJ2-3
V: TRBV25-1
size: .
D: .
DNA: TGTGCCAGCAGTGGGGGGGTTTTGGGCGATACGCAGTATTTT
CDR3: CASSGGVLGDTQYF

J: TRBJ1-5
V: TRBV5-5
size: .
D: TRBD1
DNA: TGTGCCAGCAGCTTCGGACAGGGCGTGCAGCCCCAGCATTTT
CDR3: CASSFGQGVQPQHF

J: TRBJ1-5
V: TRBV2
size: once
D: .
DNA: TGTGCCAGCAGAGGGAACGGACAGCTAAATCAGCCCCAGCATTTT
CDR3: CASRGNGQLNQPQHF

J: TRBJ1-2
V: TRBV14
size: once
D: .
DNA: TGTGCCAGCAGCCAAGGGACTGTCTATGGCTACACCTTC
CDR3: CASSQGTVYGYTF

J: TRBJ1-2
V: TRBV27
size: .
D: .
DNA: TGTGCCAGCAGTTCGGGGAAGATCTACACCTTC
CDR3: CASSSGKIYTF

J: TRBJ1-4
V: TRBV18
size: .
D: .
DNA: TGTGCCAGCTCACCAGTTAGGGGCGCGTCTGAAAAACTGTTTTTT
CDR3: CASSPVRGASEKLFF

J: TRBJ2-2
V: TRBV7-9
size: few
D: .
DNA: TGTGCCAGCACCTTCTACGACGGGGAGCTGTTTTTT
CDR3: CASTFYDGELFF

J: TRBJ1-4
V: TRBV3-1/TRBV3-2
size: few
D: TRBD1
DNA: TGTGCCAGCAGCCTTAGGGGGCTTGCTAATGAAAAACTGTTTTTT
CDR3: CASSLRGLANEKLFF

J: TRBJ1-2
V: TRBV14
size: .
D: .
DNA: TGTGCCAGCAGCCAATGGTCGGATTCGGGGGGCGCGGGCTACACCTTC
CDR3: CASSQWSDSGGAGYTF

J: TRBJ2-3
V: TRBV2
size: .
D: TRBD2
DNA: TGTGCCAGCAGGGTTACTAGCGGGGTGCAGTATTTT
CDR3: CASRVTSGVQYF

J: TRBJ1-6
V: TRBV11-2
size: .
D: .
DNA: TGTGCCAGCAGCTTAGGCGCCAGGGGTCTCTCACCCCTCCACTTT
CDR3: CASSLGARGLSPLHF

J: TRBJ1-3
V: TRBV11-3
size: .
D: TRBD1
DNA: TGTGCCAGCAGCTTCCGGGACAGGGTTTTTGGAAACACCATATATTTT
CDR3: CASSFRDRVFGNTIYF

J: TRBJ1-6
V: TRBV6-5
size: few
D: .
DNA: TGTGCCAGCAGTTACACCGACAGGTCTACTTATTCACCCCTCCACTTT
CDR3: CASSYTDRSTYSPLHF

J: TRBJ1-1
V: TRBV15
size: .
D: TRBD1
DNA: TGTGCCACCAGCTGGACAGGGAGTGGGATGAACACTGAAGCTTTCTTT
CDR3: CATSWTGSGMNTEAFF

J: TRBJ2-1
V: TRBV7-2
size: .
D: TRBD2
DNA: TGTGCCAGCAGCTTAGCAGGTCTAGCGGGAGGGCTTGAGCAGTTCTTC
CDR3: CASSLAGLAGGLEQFF

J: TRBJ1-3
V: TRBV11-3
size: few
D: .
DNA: TGTGCCAGCGGAAAGGGGGCTGGAAACACCATATATTTT
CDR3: CASGKGAGNTIYF

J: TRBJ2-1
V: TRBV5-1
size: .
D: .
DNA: TGCGCCAGCAGCAGGGCACCGGGGGACTATGAGCAGTTCTTC
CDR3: CASSRAPGDYEQFF